The rows below give T cell receptor beta chains drawn from one sample of a study of graft-versus-host responses after intestinal transplantation. The protocol was immunoSEQ multiplex PCR, while the TCRdb copy is restricted to in-frame clones and leaves out a portion. The data contain approximately 86,000 clones, about nine tenths of them singletons. These receptors lack a known antigen. Sequences were derived from unstimulated CD4+ T cells sorted from spleen or lymph node cells, sampled before intestinal transplant. The receptors stem from a human donor who received an intestinal transplant. The CDR3 runs from the conserved cysteine through the conserved F or W. D genes are given only for firm matches. Where a row states a size, it is once, few, many or the class of an expanded clone; other rows omit it.

CDR3nt,CDR3aa,v_gene,j_gene,d_gene,abundance
TGTGCCACCAGCACCAGTATGAACACTGAAGCTTTCTTT,CATSTSMNTEAFF,TRBV15,TRBJ1-1,NA,NA
TGTGCCTGGAGTCCGGCTGGGCTTGGAGAAAAACTGTTTTTT,CAWSPAGLGEKLFF,TRBV30,TRBJ1-4,NA,NA
TGTGCCTGGAGTGAGGACAGGTATTCCTACAATGAGCAGTTCTTC,CAWSEDRYSYNEQFF,TRBV30,TRBJ2-1,TRBD1,NA
TGTGCCAGCAGGGGGGACACCTATGGCTACACCTTC,CASRGDTYGYTF,TRBV2,TRBJ1-2,NA,NA
TGTGCCAGTAGTATAATCGGCCAGGGCACAACAGATACGCAGTATTTT,CASSIIGQGTTDTQYF,TRBV19,TRBJ2-3,NA,once
TGTGCCACCCAAGCCCGGGACAGGGGGTTCACAGATACGCAGTATTTT,CATQARDRGFTDTQYF,TRBV19,TRBJ2-3,TRBD1,NA
TGTGCCATCAATCCTGGGACTAGCGGGGGTAACAATGAGCAGTTCTTC,CAINPGTSGGNNEQFF,TRBV10-3,TRBJ2-1,TRBD2,NA
TGTGCCAGCAGCGTAGGCAGGAACTCTGGGGCCAACGTCCTGACTTTC,CASSVGRNSGANVLTF,TRBV9,TRBJ2-6,NA,NA
TGCAGTGCTAGTAACAGTGGGGGCTACACCTTC,CSASNSGGYTF,TRBV20-1,TRBJ1-2,NA,NA
TGTGCCAGCAGCCTAGGGACAGTCATTCAAGAGACCCAGTACTTC,CASSLGTVIQETQYF,TRBV9,TRBJ2-5,TRBD1,NA
TGTGCCAGCAGCTCTCACAGGTCTTACAATGAGCAGTTCTTC,CASSSHRSYNEQFF,TRBV11-3,TRBJ2-1,NA,NA
TGTGCCAGCAGTTTCGGACTAGACACAGATACGCAGTATTTT,CASSFGLDTDTQYF,TRBV27,TRBJ2-3,TRBD2,NA
TGTGCCAGCAGAGGGGACAGGGGGAACGAGCAGTACTTC,CASRGDRGNEQYF,TRBV27,TRBJ2-7,TRBD1,NA
TGTGCCAGTAGTACCTCGCAGGGGAACTATGGCTACACCTTC,CASSTSQGNYGYTF,TRBV19,TRBJ1-2,NA,NA
TGCAGCGCCCGTTTAGCGGGCTATCTAGGTAATGAGCAGTTCTTC,CSARLAGYLGNEQFF,TRBV29-1,TRBJ2-1,TRBD2,NA
TGTGCCAGCAGCTCTCCGGTGGTGGCGGGGGTTCAACAGGAGCAGTACTTC,CASSSPVVAGVQQEQYF,TRBV5-5,TRBJ2-7,TRBD2,NA
TGCGCCAGCAGCCAAGACAGGCTAGCCAAAAACATTCAGTACTTC,CASSQDRLAKNIQYF,TRBV5-1,TRBJ2-4,NA,NA
TGTGCCAGCAGCCGAACAGGGTACGCCAATCAGCCCCAGCATTTT,CASSRTGYANQPQHF,TRBV11-2,TRBJ1-5,NA,NA
TGCAGCGTCGCCACCCGGGACAGCGGAAACCACGAGCAGTACTTC,CSVATRDSGNHEQYF,TRBV29-1,TRBJ2-7,TRBD1,once
TGTGCCAGCAGTTACTCGCCGGGTTTGAGCAATCAGCCCCAGCATTTT,CASSYSPGLSNQPQHF,TRBV6-6,TRBJ1-5,NA,NA
TGTGCCAGCAGTCTTCCGGACAGGCTATATGGCTACACCTTC,CASSLPDRLYGYTF,TRBV28,TRBJ1-2,TRBD1,NA
TGTGCCAGCAGCAAATTTGAAAATCTAGCGGGGGTCACAGATACGCAGTATTTT,CASSKFENLAGVTDTQYF,TRBV2,TRBJ2-3,TRBD2,NA
TGTGCCAGCTCACCGGTGCGAGGGACAGGGTATTTGGGTATCTATGGCTACACCTTC,CASSPVRGTGYLGIYGYTF,TRBV18,TRBJ1-2,TRBD1,NA
TGTGCCTGGGGTTCGATGGGGCTAGATAATTCACCCCTCCACTTT,CAWGSMGLDNSPLHF,TRBV30,TRBJ1-6,NA,NA
TGCAGCGTTCGGACAGCCTTAAACACTGAAGCTTTCTTT,CSVRTALNTEAFF,TRBV29-1,TRBJ1-1,NA,NA
TGTGCCAGCAGGAGGACTAGCGGCTCCTACGAGCAGTACTTC,CASRRTSGSYEQYF,TRBV5-6,TRBJ2-7,TRBD2,NA
TGTGCCAGCAGCCAATCTCGCGGGGGGAGCTCTGGAAACACCATATATTTT,CASSQSRGGSSGNTIYF,TRBV7-8,TRBJ1-3,NA,NA
TGCGCCAGCAGCTTGGCGGGGAAAGAGACCCAGTACTTC,CASSLAGKETQYF,TRBV5-1,TRBJ2-5,NA,NA
TGTGCCAGCAGCTTAGGGGCACAGGGTGGAAAGAGCTCCTACGAGCAGTACTTC,CASSLGAQGGKSSYEQYF,TRBV11-3,TRBJ2-7,NA,NA
TGTGCCTGGAGACAGGAACTCAACACCGGGGAGCTGTTTTTT,CAWRQELNTGELFF,TRBV30,TRBJ2-2,NA,NA
TGTGCCAGCCGGGCCCATTTAGGCGTGGACAACTACGAGCAGTACTTC,CASRAHLGVDNYEQYF,TRBV7-9,TRBJ2-7,NA,NA
TGCGCCAGCAGCTTGGGGGGCACTCAGGATGAAAAACTGTTTTTT,CASSLGGTQDEKLFF,TRBV5-1,TRBJ1-4,NA,NA
TGTGCCAGCTCACTGGGACAGGGTTCGCACGAGCAGTACTTC,CASSLGQGSHEQYF,TRBV18,TRBJ2-7,TRBD1,NA
TGTGCCACCAGCCAAGGGGGCTACGAGCAGTACTTC,CATSQGGYEQYF,TRBV15,TRBJ2-7,NA,once
TGTGCCAGCAGGGGGGGACAGGGGTCATCCTACGAGCAGTACTTC,CASRGGQGSSYEQYF,TRBV2,TRBJ2-7,TRBD1,NA
TGTGCCAGCAGGAGGGACAGGGGGCGATGGGATGGCTACACCTTC,CASRRDRGRWDGYTF,TRBV2,TRBJ1-2,TRBD1,NA
TGTGCCATCAGTCGGGACATGTCCTACGAGCAGTACTTC,CAISRDMSYEQYF,TRBV10-3,TRBJ2-7,NA,NA
TGTGCCAGCAGTTTTAGGGGCGGGACAGGGGCCTACGAGCAGTACTTC,CASSFRGGTGAYEQYF,TRBV6-5,TRBJ2-7,TRBD1,NA
TGTGCCAGCACCTATAGGGCGGGACTACGAGAGACCCAGTACTTC,CASTYRAGLRETQYF,TRBV2,TRBJ2-5,TRBD2,once
TGTGCTAGTGGTTTGGTGTCCAGGGAAGAGACCCAGTACTTC,CASGLVSREETQYF,TRBV12-5,TRBJ2-5,NA,NA
TGTGCCAGCAGTTCTTCCGGGACTAGCGGGGGGGCGGGTACGCAGTATTTT,CASSSSGTSGGAGTQYF,TRBV5-5,TRBJ2-3,TRBD2,NA
TGTGCCAGCAGTCGACAGATAAACACTGAAGCTTTCTTT,CASSRQINTEAFF,TRBV6-1,TRBJ1-1,NA,NA
TGTGCCAGTAGTATCCAAAAGGGAGGCCAACTTCCTGTCGGGGGCTACACCTTC,CASSIQKGGQLPVGGYTF,TRBV19,TRBJ1-2,NA,NA
TGTGCCTGGAGTTCTCCCCGGGGACAGGGGGCCGAAAAACTGTTTTTT,CAWSSPRGQGAEKLFF,TRBV30,TRBJ1-4,TRBD1,NA
TGTGCCAGTAGTCTCAGTGGGGGGAGACGGGCAGATACGCAGTATTTT,CASSLSGGRRADTQYF,TRBV19,TRBJ2-3,NA,NA
TGTGCCAGCAGTCCAAGTCACGACAGGGGTAATTCACCCCTCCACTTT,CASSPSHDRGNSPLHF,TRBV27,TRBJ1-6,TRBD1,NA
TGTGCCAGTAGTATCGCGGGAGCAGAAATCATTCAGTACTTC,CASSIAGAEIIQYF,TRBV19,TRBJ2-4,TRBD2,NA
TGTGCCAGCAGCCCTATTCCGGGACTAGCCTCGCAGACCCAGTACTTC,CASSPIPGLASQTQYF,TRBV7-2,TRBJ2-5,TRBD2,NA